These 9 T cell receptor beta chains were sequenced from one sample in a study of blood T cell repertoires in COVID-19. The table came from immunoSEQ multiplex PCR; TCRdb's copy has only in-frame clones and leaves some out. The sample has some 50,000 clones, 86% seen once. The source material was PBMCs or T cells enriched from blood (not recorded which). The receptor set was obtained from a woman in her fifties or sixties who had recovered from COVID-19.

J is TRBJ2-7 and V is TRBV28, with D possibly matching TRBD1 (5 bases). V lost 7 bases and J 2 bases, leaving 12 bases between the germline ends. Germline CDR1 is MDHEN and CDR2 is SYDVKM. The CDR3 covers 13 residues. The CDR3 DNA follows: TGTGCCAGCACCTCCTGGGGCCCCTACGAGCAGTACTTC. Protein sequence: CASTSWGPYEQYF.

This rearrangement joins TRBV7-8 to TRBJ2-7; perhaps TRBD2 as D (6 bases). Trimming pared 5 bases from V and 4 bases from J, leaving 18 bases between. CDR1 and CDR2 (germline): SGHVS, FQNEAQ. The CDR3 contains 15 residues. The CDR3 here is CASSNRAGMGYEQYF. CDR3 nucleotide sequence: TGTGCCAGCAGCAACCGGGCGGGGATGGGTTACGAGCAGTACTTC.

This chain connects TRBV9 to TRBJ2-3; D not resolved. V was pared by 2 bases and J by 1 base, with 11 bases between. This CDR3 comprises 15 residues. Germline-derived CDR1 and CDR2 are SGDLS and YYNGEE. This CDR3 reads CASSVSLAGTDTQYF. CDR3 in DNA: TGTGCCAGCAGCGTTAGCCTGGCGGGCACAGATACGCAGTATTTT.

The gene calls are TRBV19 and TRBJ2-6; a possible D gene is TRBD2 (6 bases). The CDR3 covers 17 residues. Per germline, CDR1 LNHDA and CDR2 SQIVND (reference sequence). V lost 5 bases and J 1 base, leaving 15 bases between the germline ends. Written as DNA, the CDR3 is TGTGCCAGTAGTTTCGGGAGTTGGGTATCTGGGGCCAACGTCCTGACTTTC. Its translation is CASSFGSWVSGANVLTF.

The chain combines TRBV23-1 with TRBJ2-4; 12 bases fit TRBD2. TRBV23-1 counts as an open reading frame of uncertain function. V lost 9 bases and J lost 0; bases outside the gene matches: 9. The CDR3 length is 17 residues. DNA for the CDR3: TGCGCCAGTAGGACTAGCGGGATTGGGGTAGCCAAAAACATTCAGTACTTC. This encodes CASRTSGIGVAKNIQYF.

Only a few counts were recorded for this clone. The chain joins TRBV28 to TRBJ1-1; 8 bases map to TRBD1. The CDR3 runs 13 residues. Per germline, CDR1 MDHEN and CDR2 SYDVKM. The ends lost 3 bases at V and 8 bases at J; junction bases unmatched: 5. In DNA, the CDR3 is TGTGCCAGCAGTTTGAGACAGGGGATGGAAGCTTTCTTT. Residues: CASSLRQGMEAFF.

V gene TRBV7-2 combines with J gene TRBJ2-2; 11 bases agree with TRBD2. The junction had 3 bases not matched to a gene; V was cut back by 1 base and J by 2 bases. The length of the CDR3 is 17 residues. Germline CDR1 reads SGHTA; CDR2 reads FQGNSA. The CDR3 DNA reads as TGTGCCAGCAGCTTAGGGCTAGCGGGGGGAAACACCGGGGAGCTGTTTTTT. It encodes CASSLGLAGGNTGELFF.

This sequence joins TRBV4-1 and TRBJ2-7; 9 nucleotides line up with TRBD1. After removal of 4 bases from V and 2 bases from J, the junction contained 6 bases not matched to a gene. The CDR3 length is 15 residues. The germline V gene has CDR1 MGHRA and CDR2 YSYEKL. The CDR3 is CASSRSTGGPYEQYF. The DNA of the CDR3 is TGCGCCAGCAGCCGGAGCACAGGGGGCCCCTACGAGCAGTACTTC.

The chain joins TRBV11-2 to TRBJ2-7; 9 positions match TRBD2. CDR1 and CDR2 from the germline V gene are SGHAT and FQNNGV. The CDR3 has 13 residues. V lost 5 bases, J lost 6 bases, and 5 bases stayed unmatched. The CDR3 region is CASSPGLAGEQYF. In DNA form, the CDR3 reads TGTGCCAGCAGCCCGGGACTAGCTGGCGAGCAGTACTTC.